The rows below give T cell receptor beta chains drawn from one sample of a study of T-cell reconstitution after alpha-beta-depleted transplantation in children. TCRdb itself ran the PCR reads through MiXCR, one entry per CDR3 protein. Among under 150,000 distinct CDR3 sequences listed, 8% to 10% were seen once. This sample comprised PBMCs, mostly from graft donor cells, obtained 180 days after TCRalphabeta/CD19-depleted stem cell transplant. Every receptor here comes from a girl less than two years old who had a stem cell transplant for combined immunodeficiency, so the T cells may come from the graft donor. Each CDR3 is given with its conserved first and last residue. The order of the fields is J gene, D gene, clone size, V gene, CDR3 length, CDR3 DNA, CDR3 protein. A D gene is named only where the DNA matches it firmly. Size is stated for part of the rows, as once, few or many counts, or as a class when the clone is expanded.

TRBJ2-3	NA	many	TRBV12-3/TRBV12-4	14	TGCGCCAGCAGCTCTGGGACTAGCACAGATACGCAGTATTTT	CASSSGTSTDTQYF
TRBJ1-2	NA	few	TRBV13	13	TGTGCCAGCAGCCACCCGGTTGTGAGTGGCTACACCTTC	CASSHPVVSGYTF
TRBJ2-3	NA	few	TRBV20-1	14	TGCAGTGCTAGTGTGGCGGGAAGCACAGATACGCAGTATTTT	CSASVAGSTDTQYF
TRBJ2-5	TRBD1	few	TRBV5-6	16	TGTGCCAGCAGCACCGGGGACAGGGGATGGGTAGAGACCCAGTACTTC	CASSTGDRGWVETQYF
TRBJ2-5	TRBD2	few	TRBV20-1	14	TGCAGTGCTAGAGACGGGACTAGACTAGAGACCCAGTACTTC	CSARDGTRLETQYF
TRBJ1-5	NA	few	TRBV29-1	13	TGCAGCGTTGGCCCCTATAGAGATCAGCCCCAGCATTTT	CSVGPYRDQPQHF
TRBJ1-2	NA	NA	TRBV5-1	14	TGCGCCAGCAGCTTGTTTGCAGCGGGGGATGGCTACACCTTC	CASSLFAAGDGYTF
TRBJ2-1	NA	many	TRBV20-1	13	TGCAGTGCTAGAGGGCACAGGCGCAATGAGCAGTTCTTC	CSARGHRRNEQFF
TRBJ2-5	NA	NA	TRBV29-1	15	TGCAGCGTTGATGGTCCCGTGGGGGGGCGAGAGACCCAGTACTTC	CSVDGPVGGRETQYF
TRBJ2-3	TRBD2	few	TRBV7-9	15	TGTGCCAGCAGCTCTCTCAGCGGGAAGGCAGATACGCAGTATTTT	CASSSLSGKADTQYF
TRBJ2-2	NA	few	TRBV25-1	15	TGTGCCAGCACACAACAGGGTATTTTCACCGGGGAGCTGTTTTTT	CASTQQGIFTGELFF
TRBJ2-5	TRBD1	few	TRBV5-1	16	TGCGCCAGCAGCTTGGCCGGGACAGGGTCAAGATGGACCCAGTACTTC	CASSLAGTGSRWTQYF
TRBJ2-1	NA	NA	TRBV29-1	15	TGCAGCGTTGGCTTGCGTCTAGCCTATCGGAATGAGCAGTTCTTC	CSVGLRLAYRNEQFF
TRBJ2-2	TRBD2	NA	TRBV5-6	20	TGTGCCAGCAGCTTGGAGCCCTCCCTAGCGGGAGGCAAAAACACCGGGGAGCTGTTTTTT	CASSLEPSLAGGKNTGELFF
TRBJ2-3	TRBD1	NA	TRBV19	14	TGTGCCAGTAGACAGACAGGGGGCGCAGATACGCAGTATTTT	CASRQTGGADTQYF
TRBJ2-3	NA	NA	TRBV29-1	12	TGCAGCGTGAAGGGGGGCCAAGGGACGCAGTATTTT	CSVKGGQGTQYF
TRBJ2-5	TRBD1	NA	TRBV20-1	13	TGCAGTGCCCGGACAGGGGGCCGGGAGACCCAGTACTTC	CSARTGGRETQYF
TRBJ1-1	NA	NA	TRBV20-1	15	TGCAGTGCTAGCCGGGACACCGGTTGGAACACTGAAGCTTTCTTT	CSASRDTGWNTEAFF
TRBJ1-1	NA	few	TRBV11-2	13	TGTGCCAGCAGTTGGGGGGGGAACACTGAAGCTTTCTTT	CASSWGGNTEAFF
TRBJ2-1	TRBD2	few	TRBV18	17	TGTGCCAGCTCACCTTCCAGGGGACTAGCGGATTACAATGAGCAGTTCTTC	CASSPSRGLADYNEQFF
TRBJ2-1	NA	many	TRBV29-1	14	TGCAGCGTTTACGGCAGGGGGGCTTACAATGAGCAGTTCTTC	CSVYGRGAYNEQFF
TRBJ2-3	TRBD2	NA	TRBV4-2	16	TGTGCCAGCAGCCAAGATAGAGGTAGCGGGGGAGATACGCAGTATTTT	CASSQDRGSGGDTQYF
TRBJ2-3	TRBD2	NA	TRBV6-2/TRBV6-3	14	TGTGCCAGCAGTTCGGCTAGCGGGAGAATAAGGCAGTATTTT	CASSSASGRIRQYF
TRBJ2-1	TRBD1	NA	TRBV3-1	13	TGTGCCAGCAGCCAAGTGAGGACAGGGAGGCAGTTCTTC	CASSQVRTGRQFF
TRBJ1-4	NA	few	TRBV29-1	14	TGCAGCGTGCGGACAGACGCAACTAATGAAAAACTGTTTTTT	CSVRTDATNEKLFF
TRBJ1-2	TRBD1	NA	TRBV7-2	14	TGTGCCAGCAGCCCTATACGGGACAGGGGGAGCTACACCTTC	CASSPIRDRGSYTF
TRBJ2-1	NA	NA	TRBV20-1	12	TGCAGTGCTAGCCCCAGGGTCGATGAGCAGTTCTTC	CSASPRVDEQFF